This T cell receptor beta chain was sequenced during a study of blood T cell repertoires in COVID-19 (dated by TCRdb to 2020 to 2021). Regarding the study in general: The collaborator samples originated in the United States, Italy and Spain and spanned the acute and convalescent phases of COVID-19. The prospective study material was composed of cDNA or gDNA derived from T cells, B-cell-depleted T cells, or PBMCs. Deeply sampled blood TCRbeta repertoires from subjects exposed to, actively infected with, or recovered from COVID-19 were included in the dataset. A freely available public database, intended as a resource for researchers studying the immune response to SARS-CoV-2, is where the repertoires were released. Samples were obtained from the ongoing ImmuneRACE study (first 160 participants) and from 1,254 subjects provided by 6 global collaborators. The sample metadata nearly always contained a de-identified subject ID, COVID-19 status, age in years and sex. Where available, HLA class I and class II types were obtained from metadata supplied by the sample provider rather than from assay-based typing.

The research as a whole found: The quantity of clinical and demographic metadata differed by source and by participant and was supplied without curation.

TCRbeta CDR3 regions were amplified from genomic DNA using the immunoSEQ Assay, a bias-controlled multiplex PCR. For the original study's pipeline: The number of nucleated cells in each sample was estimated by amplification of reference gene primers within the assay. To quantify the absolute abundance of each unique TCRbeta CDR3 rearrangement, sequence reads were collapsed and filtered. For each sample, productive Simpson clonality was calculated as the square root of Simpson's diversity index over productive rearrangements. Entries here come from immuneACCESS through TCRdb and include only in-frame sequences with V and J called. Some clones fail to appear in such tables; in the studies checked, an unresolved V gene covers under half of the shortfall, and the cause of the remainder is unknown. The V and J calls and clone size come from that table; D and trimming were worked out from the DNA. The sample table contains around 220,000 clones; only one count was recorded for around 88% of them. Clones ranked in the top ten supply more than 1.4% of the sample.

Regarding this clone: Its antigen remains undetermined. No much larger clonotype is one base removed from it; base qualities were not supplied.

Via the germline V gene (reference sequence), CDR1 is GTSNPN and CDR2 SVGIG. The CDR3 holds 11 amino acids from the cysteine to the phenylalanine. Here the CDR3 DNA is all that survives: 33 bases in frame from base 1. Between the V and J ends, shortened by 4 bases and 2 bases respectively, the junction contains 3 bases. Each collaborating institution followed its own protocols to collect whole blood in K2EDTA tubes. Collaborator samples were shipped for TCRbeta analysis as frozen whole blood, isolated PBMCs, or DNA extracted from either sample type. The receptor was derived from a man between 18 and 29 years old with active or convalescent COVID-19. Sequencing was done on a sample of peripheral blood. Rearrangement joined TRBV30 to TRBJ1-3, with no confidently assigned D gene. The CDR3 region reads CAWTAGNTIYF. At the DNA level, the sequence is TGTGCCTGGACGGCTGGAAACACCATATATTTT.